This T cell receptor beta chain comes out of a study of blood T cell repertoires in COVID-19. Some clones are missing from TCRdb's copy, which holds only in-frame ones; the method was immunoSEQ multiplex PCR. The data hold 250,000 to 350,000 clones, with 80% to 90% observed a single time. Germline V gives CDR1 SNHLY, CDR2 FYNNEI. The V gene lost 6 bases and the J gene lost 8 bases, with 10 bases spanning the gap. This CDR3 comprises 12 residues. This clone was observed a few times. The age range of participants was about 18 to 100 years, with residence in about two dozen US areas. Cohort placement rested on clinical history that participants reported themselves. Recovered participants had two consecutive negative NP/OP PCR tests, healthcare professional clearance, or symptom resolution.

Sequenced: PBMCs or T cells enriched from blood (not recorded which). This receptor was identified in a woman in her thirties who had recovered from COVID-19. This chain links TRBV2 with TRBJ1-4; D is undetermined. CDR3 sequence (DNA): TGTGCCAGCAGATTGACATTCGAAAAACTGTTTTTT. The encoded protein is CASRLTFEKLFF.